A selection of T cell receptor beta chains follows, all from one sample in a study of shared clonotypes between healthy human individuals. Using immunoSEQ multiplex PCR, the repertoire was profiled, and TCRdb retains in-frame clones only, with some absent. The sample holds roughly 1,100,000 clones; around 76% are singletons and the top ten take about 1.4%. Specimen: memory CD4+ T cells sorted from blood. Source of these receptors: a man aged 18 to 30 in good health. CDR3s include the opening cysteine and the closing phenylalanine or tryptophan. The D gene is left open where the match is weak. Size values are once, few and many counts, or a class for expanded clones, and some rows have none.

TRBV6-6	TRBJ1-4	NA	TRBD1	CASSSADRESEKLFF	TGTGCCAGCAGTTCTGCGGACAGGGAGAGTGAAAAACTGTTTTTT
TRBV5-4	TRBJ2-2	NA	TRBD2	CASSLGLAGVRVGELFF	TGTGCCAGCAGCTTGGGACTAGCGGGAGTTCGGGTCGGGGAGCTGTTTTTT
TRBV7-2	TRBJ2-2	NA	TRBD2	CASSSGLAGGGELFF	TGTGCCAGCAGCTCGGGGCTAGCGGGTGGTGGGGAGCTGTTTTTT
TRBV30	TRBJ1-4	few	NA	CAWGGLEEKLFF	TGTGCCTGGGGGGGGCTCGAGGAAAAACTGTTTTTT
TRBV4-1	TRBJ2-3	few	TRBD2	CASSLGTSGRRDTQYF	TGCGCCAGCAGCCTAGGGACTAGCGGGAGGAGAGATACGCAGTATTTT
TRBV6-1	TRBJ2-4	NA	NA	CASSEGQGDIQYF	TGTGCCAGCAGTGAAGGCCAAGGGGACATTCAGTACTTC
TRBV11-3	TRBJ2-7	NA	NA	CASSLAGTYEQYF	TGTGCCAGCAGCTTAGCGGGAACCTACGAGCAGTACTTC
TRBV28	TRBJ1-5	NA	NA	CASSSGFQPQHF	TGTGCCAGCAGTTCAGGGTTTCAGCCCCAGCATTTT
TRBV6-1	TRBJ2-5	NA	NA	CASSEAGAPPQYF	TGTGCCAGCAGTGAAGCGGGCGCCCCCCCCCAGTACTTC
TRBV11-2	TRBJ1-6	NA	NA	CASSLAAQGRSSYNSPLHF	TGTGCCAGCAGCTTAGCCGCCCAGGGCCGGAGCTCCTATAATTCACCCCTCCACTTT
TRBV27	TRBJ2-7	NA	TRBD1	CASSRQGDYEQYF	TGTGCCAGCAGTCGACAGGGCGACTACGAGCAGTACTTC
TRBV4-3	TRBJ2-3	NA	NA	CASSQEDGLTADTQYF	TGCGCCAGCAGCCAAGAAGACGGACTAACGGCAGATACGCAGTATTTT
TRBV2	TRBJ2-3	NA	TRBD2	CASSAPVTSKGTQYF	TGTGCCAGCAGCGCCCCCGTGACTAGCAAGGGTACGCAGTATTTT
TRBV5-4	TRBJ1-3	NA	TRBD1	CASSQQGANTIYF	TGTGCCAGCAGCCAACAGGGGGCAAACACCATATATTTT
TRBV10-3	TRBJ2-7	NA	NA	CAISEAAYEQYF	TGTGCCATCAGTGAGGCCGCCTACGAGCAGTACTTC
TRBV9	TRBJ2-1	NA	TRBD2	CASSAHSSSGRIREQFF	TGTGCCAGCAGCGCCCACAGCTCTAGCGGGAGGATTCGGGAGCAGTTCTTC
TRBV7-7	TRBJ2-3	NA	NA	CASSLDSTDTQYF	TGTGCTAGCAGCTTAGACTCAACAGATACGCAGTATTTT
TRBV4-1	TRBJ2-2	NA	NA	CASSHRVSNTGELFF	TGCGCCAGCAGCCATAGGGTCTCGAACACCGGGGAGCTGTTTTTT
TRBV4-1	TRBJ2-6	NA	NA	CASSQGEGAGANVLTF	TGCGCCAGCAGCCAAGGAGAGGGAGCTGGGGCCAACGTCCTGACTTTC
TRBV18	TRBJ1-2	NA	TRBD1	CASSHTGDYGYTF	TGTGCCAGCTCACACACAGGGGACTATGGCTACACCTTC
TRBV6-6	TRBJ2-7	once	TRBD2	CASSPTTSGRNEQYF	TGTGCCAGCAGCCCGACGACTAGCGGGAGAAACGAGCAGTACTTC
TRBV30	TRBJ1-2	few	NA	CAWSRGSYGYTF	TGTGCCTGGAGCCGGGGGTCCTATGGCTACACCTTC
TRBV10-3	TRBJ2-7	NA	TRBD2	CAISEISGSGYEQYF	TGTGCCATCAGTGAAATTAGCGGGAGTGGCTACGAGCAGTACTTC
TRBV6-1	TRBJ2-7	NA	NA	CASLPRTGTYEQYF	TGTGCCAGCCTACCCCGCACAGGGACCTACGAGCAGTACTTC
TRBV7-9	TRBJ1-2	NA	NA	CASSLAEVVGMEDTF	TGTGCCAGCAGCTTAGCTGAGGTTGTGGGAATGGAGGACACCTTC
TRBV6-1	TRBJ2-7	NA	TRBD1	CASTRGGTVPYEQYF	TGTGCCAGCACCCGAGGTGGGACAGTTCCCTACGAGCAGTACTTC
TRBV5-8	TRBJ2-7	NA	NA	CASRVGYEQYF	TGTGCCAGCAGGGTGGGCTACGAGCAGTACTTC
TRBV5-6	TRBJ1-3	NA	TRBD1	CASSFPQGASGNTIYF	TGTGCCAGCAGCTTTCCCCAGGGGGCGTCTGGAAACACCATATATTTT
TRBV30	TRBJ2-1	NA	TRBD2	CAWSVGGLANNEQFF	TGTGCCTGGAGTGTCGGAGGACTAGCAAACAATGAGCAGTTCTTC
TRBV28	TRBJ1-2	NA	TRBD1	CASSLLTGGYGYTF	TGTGCCAGCAGTTTATTGACAGGGGGCTATGGCTACACCTTC
TRBV29-1	TRBJ2-3	NA	TRBD2	CSVTLAGTDTQYF	TGCAGCGTGACCCTAGCGGGCACAGATACGCAGTATTTT
TRBV11-2	TRBJ2-5	NA	NA	CASSPDSFQETQYF	TGTGCCAGCAGCCCCGACAGCTTCCAAGAGACCCAGTACTTC
TRBV5-8	TRBJ1-5	few	NA	CASSLGQSGYNQPQHF	TGTGCCAGCAGCTTGGGGCAGAGCGGGTACAATCAGCCCCAGCATTTT
TRBV29-1	TRBJ1-2	NA	NA	CSVAKANYGYTF	TGCAGCGTGGCGAAGGCTAACTATGGCTACACCTTC
TRBV7-8	TRBJ1-5	few	TRBD1	CASSWDRGVLDQPQHF	TGTGCCAGCAGCTGGGACAGGGGAGTACTAGATCAGCCCCAGCATTTT
TRBV30	TRBJ2-5	few	NA	CAWTGSWGPQETQYF	TGTGCCTGGACCGGTTCCTGGGGTCCCCAAGAGACCCAGTACTTC
TRBV18	TRBJ2-7	few	NA	CASSPRIDFSGTYEQYF	TGTGCCAGCTCACCAAGGATTGACTTTAGCGGAACCTACGAGCAGTACTTC
TRBV10-3	TRBJ2-3	few	TRBD2	CAISAGLAGITDTQYF	TGTGCCATCAGTGCCGGACTAGCGGGAATCACAGATACGCAGTATTTT
TRBV19	TRBJ1-5	NA	NA	CASSNGGASGNQPQHF	TGTGCCAGTAGTAATGGGGGGGCGTCCGGCAATCAGCCCCAGCATTTT
TRBV5-1	TRBJ1-2	NA	NA	CASSLVSGGPGYTF	TGCGCCAGCAGCTTGGTCAGTGGGGGGCCTGGCTACACCTTC
TRBV28	TRBJ2-7	few	NA	CASRLPDGYEQYF	TGTGCCAGCAGACTGCCGGACGGGTACGAGCAGTACTTC
TRBV28	TRBJ2-3	once	NA	CASSLAALGDTQYF	TGTGCCAGCAGTTTAGCGGCTCTGGGGGATACGCAGTATTTT
TRBV19	TRBJ1-3	few	NA	CASRDGQISGNTIYF	TGTGCCAGTAGGGACGGACAAATCTCTGGAAACACCATATATTTT
TRBV7-9	TRBJ2-7	NA	NA	CAGSSAYEQYF	TGTGCCGGGTCCAGCGCATACGAGCAGTACTTC
TRBV4-1	TRBJ2-3	NA	TRBD2	CASSQEASGVTDTQYF	TGCGCCAGCAGCCAAGAGGCTAGCGGGGTTACAGATACGCAGTATTTT
TRBV11-2	TRBJ1-2	NA	TRBD1	CASSLDGLSGQGANGYTF	TGTGCCAGCAGCTTAGATGGTTTAAGCGGCCAGGGGGCAAATGGCTACACCTTC
TRBV18	TRBJ2-3	NA	NA	CASSPPLTDTQYF	TGTGCCAGCTCACCTCCCCTCACAGATACGCAGTATTTT